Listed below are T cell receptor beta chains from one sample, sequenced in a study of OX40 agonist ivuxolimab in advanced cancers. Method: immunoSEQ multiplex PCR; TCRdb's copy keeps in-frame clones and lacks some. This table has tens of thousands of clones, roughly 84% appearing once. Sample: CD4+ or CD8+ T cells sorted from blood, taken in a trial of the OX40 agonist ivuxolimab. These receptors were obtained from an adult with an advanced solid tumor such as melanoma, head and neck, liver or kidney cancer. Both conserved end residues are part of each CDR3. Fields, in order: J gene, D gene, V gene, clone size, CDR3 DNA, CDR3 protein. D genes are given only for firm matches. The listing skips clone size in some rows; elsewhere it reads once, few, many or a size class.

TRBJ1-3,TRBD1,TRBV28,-,TGTGCCAGCAGTAATCCGGGACAGTTATTTTCTGGAAACACCATATATTTT,CASSNPGQLFSGNTIYF
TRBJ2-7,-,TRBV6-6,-,TGTGCCAGCAGCCCTACAGGGAGGAGCTCCTACGAGCAGTACTTC,CASSPTGRSSYEQYF
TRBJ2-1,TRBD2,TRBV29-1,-,TGCAGCGTTGAAAATCTGAGCGGGGCCAGCTCCTACAATGAGCAGTTCTTC,CSVENLSGASSYNEQFF
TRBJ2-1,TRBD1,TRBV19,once,TGTGCCAGTAGTACAGGACAGGGGGTTTACAATGAGCAGTTCTTC,CASSTGQGVYNEQFF
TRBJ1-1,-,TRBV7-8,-,TGTGCCAGCAGCTTAGGGACGAGCACTGAAGCTTTCTTT,CASSLGTSTEAFF
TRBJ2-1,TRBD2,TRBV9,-,TGTGCCAGCAGCGTAGTTGGGACTAGGGGCGGTGAGCAGTTCTTC,CASSVVGTRGGEQFF
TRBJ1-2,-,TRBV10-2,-,TGCGCCAGCAGCGCCACAGGTTATGGCTACACCTTC,CASSATGYGYTF
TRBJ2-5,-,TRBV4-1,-,TGCGCCAGCAGCCAAGTTGGGCGGGAAGAGACCCAGTACTTC,CASSQVGREETQYF
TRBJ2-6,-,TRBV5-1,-,TGCGCCAGCAGCTTTTACGCCGACTGGGCCAACGTCCTGACTTTC,CASSFYADWANVLTF
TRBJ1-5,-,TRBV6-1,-,TGTGCCAGCACTGGGTTCGGTAGCAATCAGCCCCAGCATTTT,CASTGFGSNQPQHF
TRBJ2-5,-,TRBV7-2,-,TGTGCCAGCAGCTTAGGAGCCGGGGCCGGGGGCAAGACCCAGTACTTC,CASSLGAGAGGKTQYF
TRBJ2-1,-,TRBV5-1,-,TGCGCCAGCAGCTTGGGGCTACAATACAATGAGCAGTTCTTC,CASSLGLQYNEQFF
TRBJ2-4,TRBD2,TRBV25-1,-,TGTGCCAGCAGTAGCGGGAGGGCCCTAGCCAAAAACATTCAGTACTTC,CASSSGRALAKNIQYF
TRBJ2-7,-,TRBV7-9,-,TGTGCCAGCAGCTTAGCTGTCTACGAGCAGTACTTC,CASSLAVYEQYF
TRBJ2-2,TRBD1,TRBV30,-,TGTGCCTGGAGGGCCGGGACAGTGGGCGTCGGGGAGCTGTTTTTT,CAWRAGTVGVGELFF
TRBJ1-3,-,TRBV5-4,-,TGTGCCAGCAGCTTGGACCTGGCCCGGGGAAACACCATATATTTT,CASSLDLARGNTIYF
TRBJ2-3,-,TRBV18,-,TGTGCCAGCTCACCAGACAGCACAGATACGCAGTATTTT,CASSPDSTDTQYF
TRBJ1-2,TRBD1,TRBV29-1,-,TGCAGCGTTGAAGCCGGGACAGATAACTATGGCTACACCTTC,CSVEAGTDNYGYTF
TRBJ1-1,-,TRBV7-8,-,TGTGCCAGCAGCTCGAGTCAGGGAATAGACACTGAAGCTTTCTTT,CASSSSQGIDTEAFF
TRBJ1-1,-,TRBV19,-,TGTGCCAGTAGTATAGTGGCTCAATTGAACACTGAAGCTTTCTTT,CASSIVAQLNTEAFF
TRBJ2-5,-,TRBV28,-,TGTGCCAGCAGCAAGGAGGAGTACCAAGAGACCCAGTACTTC,CASSKEEYQETQYF
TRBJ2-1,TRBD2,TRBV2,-,TGTGCCAGCAGTGTAATAGCGGGACCCCACAATGAGCAGTTCTTC,CASSVIAGPHNEQFF
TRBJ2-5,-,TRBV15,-,TGTGCCACCAGCAGAGAAAACCTCCAAGAGACCCAGTACTTC,CATSRENLQETQYF
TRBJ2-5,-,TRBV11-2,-,TGTGCCAGCAGCTTAGCCGGACAGATACAAGAGACCCAGTACTTC,CASSLAGQIQETQYF
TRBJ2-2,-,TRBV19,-,TGTGCCAGTAGTGAGCCAGCGGAGACCGGGGAGCTGTTTTTT,CASSEPAETGELFF
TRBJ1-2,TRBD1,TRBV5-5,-,TGTGCCAGCAGCATGACAGGGATAGGAGATGGCTACACCTTC,CASSMTGIGDGYTF
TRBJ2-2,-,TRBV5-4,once,TGTGCCAGCAGCCAAGGGACGGGGAACACCGGGGAGCTGTTTTTT,CASSQGTGNTGELFF
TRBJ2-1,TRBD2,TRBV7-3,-,TGTGCCAGCAGCCTACTAGCGGCCAATGAGCAGTTCTTC,CASSLLAANEQFF
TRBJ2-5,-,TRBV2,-,TGTGCCAGCTCGGGGGGCAGGGAGACCCAGTACTTC,CASSGGRETQYF
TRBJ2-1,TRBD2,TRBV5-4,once,TGTGCCAGCAGCGAACGGACTAGCGGGGGGAATGAGCAGTTCTTC,CASSERTSGGNEQFF
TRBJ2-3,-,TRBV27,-,TGTGCCAGCAGTTCCCTAGACACAGATACGCAGTATTTT,CASSSLDTDTQYF
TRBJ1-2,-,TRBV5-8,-,TGTGCCAGCAGCTTGGATGCAGGGCCAGGGGGCTACACCTTC,CASSLDAGPGGYTF
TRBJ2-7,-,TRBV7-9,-,TGTGCCAGCAGCTTAGCGCCAGGGGTCGAGCAGTACTTC,CASSLAPGVEQYF
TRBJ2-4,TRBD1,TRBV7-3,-,TGTGCCAGCAGCCCGGGACAGGAAAACATTCAGTACTTC,CASSPGQENIQYF
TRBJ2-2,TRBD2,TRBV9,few,TGTGCCAGCAGCGTAGCTCTTCGGGGACTAGCGGGAGGGGAGCTGTTTTTT,CASSVALRGLAGGELFF
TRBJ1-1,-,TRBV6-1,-,TGTGCCAGCAGCCGGCTCAGAGGGGACACTGAAGCTTTCTTT,CASSRLRGDTEAFF
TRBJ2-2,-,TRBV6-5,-,TGTGCCTCACAGGCAGTAGACACCGGGGAGCTGTTTTTT,CASQAVDTGELFF
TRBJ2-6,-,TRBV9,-,TGTGCCAGCAGCGTAGATAGTAGGGGACGGTACTCTGGGGCCAACGTCCTGACTTTC,CASSVDSRGRYSGANVLTF
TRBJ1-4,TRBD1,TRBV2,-,TGTGCCAGCAGCAAGGACAGGGATACAACTAATGAAAAACTGTTTTTT,CASSKDRDTTNEKLFF
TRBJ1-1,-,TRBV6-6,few,TGTGCCAGCAGTTCTGGGAGCTTTGAAGCTTTCTTT,CASSSGSFEAFF
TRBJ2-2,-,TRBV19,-,TGTGCCAGTAGTATCAGAGGGGCTACCACCGGGGAGCTGTTTTTT,CASSIRGATTGELFF
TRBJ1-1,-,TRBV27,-,TGTGCCAGCAGTTTCAGGGAAGGTTACACTGAAGCTTTCTTT,CASSFREGYTEAFF
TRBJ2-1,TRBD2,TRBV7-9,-,TGTGCCAGCAGCCCTAGCGGGAGATACGACAATGAGCAGTTCTTC,CASSPSGRYDNEQFF
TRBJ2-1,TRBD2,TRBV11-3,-,TGTGCCAGCAGCTTGGGGGCTAGCGGGGGGTTCCCTGATGAGCAGTTCTTC,CASSLGASGGFPDEQFF
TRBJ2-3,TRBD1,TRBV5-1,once,TGCGCCAGCAGTCCAGGGGGAGCGAACACAGATACGCAGTATTTT,CASSPGGANTDTQYF
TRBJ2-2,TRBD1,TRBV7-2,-,TGTGCCAGCAGCTTACAGGGGGCGGGCGGGGAGCTGTTTTTT,CASSLQGAGGELFF
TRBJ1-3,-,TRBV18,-,TGTGCCAGCTCACCGGACAACTGGAACACCATATATTTT,CASSPDNWNTIYF
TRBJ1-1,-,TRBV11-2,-,TGTGCCAGCAGCTTAGGGGCTGCGAACACTGAAGCTTTCTTT,CASSLGAANTEAFF
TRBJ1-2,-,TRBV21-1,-,TGTGCCAGCAGCATCCACAGGGAGAATGGCTACACCTTC,CASSIHRENGYTF
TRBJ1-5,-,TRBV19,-,TGTGCCAGTAGTATGGTCGTGGACAATCAGCCCCAGCATTTT,CASSMVVDNQPQHF
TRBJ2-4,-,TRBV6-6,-,TGTGCCAGCAGTTACCTAGCCAAAAACATTCAGTACTTC,CASSYLAKNIQYF
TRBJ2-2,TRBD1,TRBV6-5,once,TGTGCCAGCAACAGGGGGGCCACCGGGGAGCTGTTTTTT,CASNRGATGELFF
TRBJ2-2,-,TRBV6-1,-,TGTGCCAGCAGTGATCCGGGTACGTCCGCCGGGGAGCTGTTTTTT,CASSDPGTSAGELFF